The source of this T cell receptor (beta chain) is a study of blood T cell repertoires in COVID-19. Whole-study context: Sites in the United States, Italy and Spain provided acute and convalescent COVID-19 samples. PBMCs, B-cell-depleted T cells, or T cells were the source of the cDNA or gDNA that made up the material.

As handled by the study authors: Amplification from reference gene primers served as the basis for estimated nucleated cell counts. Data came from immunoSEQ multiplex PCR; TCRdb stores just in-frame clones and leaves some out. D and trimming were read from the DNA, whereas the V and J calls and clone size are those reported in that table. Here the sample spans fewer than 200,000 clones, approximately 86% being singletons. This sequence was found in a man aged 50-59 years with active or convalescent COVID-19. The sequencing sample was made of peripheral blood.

The CDR3 sequence is CASSFYPSLAGGINEQFF. In nucleotides, the CDR3 is TGTGCCAGCAGCTTTTATCCCTCTCTAGCGGGAGGGATCAATGAGCAGTTCTTC. This rearrangement joins TRBV7-9 to TRBJ2-1; 12 bases are a match to TRBD2. V shed 3 bases and J 6 bases; nucleotides not matched to a gene: 12. Germline assignment: CDR1 SEHNR and CDR2 FQNEAQ (reference sequence). The CDR3 spans 18 residues.